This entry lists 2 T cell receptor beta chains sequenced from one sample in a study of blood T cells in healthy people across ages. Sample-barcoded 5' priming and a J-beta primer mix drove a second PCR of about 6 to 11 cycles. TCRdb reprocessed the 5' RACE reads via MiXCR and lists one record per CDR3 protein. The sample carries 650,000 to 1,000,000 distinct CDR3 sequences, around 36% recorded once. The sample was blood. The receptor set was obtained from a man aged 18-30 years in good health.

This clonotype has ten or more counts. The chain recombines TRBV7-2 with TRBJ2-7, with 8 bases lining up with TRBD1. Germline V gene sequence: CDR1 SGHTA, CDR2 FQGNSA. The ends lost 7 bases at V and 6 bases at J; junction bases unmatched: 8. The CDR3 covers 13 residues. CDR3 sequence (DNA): TGTGCCAGCAAGAGGACAGGGATGTTCGAGCAGTACTTC. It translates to CASKRTGMFEQYF.

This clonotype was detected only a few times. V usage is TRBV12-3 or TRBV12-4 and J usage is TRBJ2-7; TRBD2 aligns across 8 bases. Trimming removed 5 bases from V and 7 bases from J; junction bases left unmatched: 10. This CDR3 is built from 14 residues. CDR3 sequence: CASSPGGGYNEQYF. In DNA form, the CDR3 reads TGTGCCAGCAGTCCGGGGGGGGGTTACAATGAGCAGTACTTC.